The 27 T cell receptor beta chains below come from one sample, sequenced in a study of blood T cells in healthy people across ages. It was with a sample-barcoded 5' primer and a J-beta primer mix that a second PCR of roughly 7 to 12 cycles was run. A single record per CDR3 protein comes from TCRdb applying MiXCR to the 5' RACE reads. This table has fewer than 1,000,000 distinct CDR3 sequences, under 45% appearing once. The sequenced material came from blood. These TCRs come from a man aged 55-75 years in good health.

The rearrangement links TRBV14 to TRBJ1-4; possible D gene TRBD1, 5 bases. Trimming pared 6 bases from V and 6 bases from J, leaving 11 bases between. Germline V gene data show CDR1 as SGHDN and CDR2 as FVKESK. This CDR3 comprises 13 residues. The CDR3 reads CASRYRGDEKLFF. CDR3 in DNA: TGTGCCAGCAGGTATCGAGGGGATGAAAAACTGTTTTTT. The whole variable domain, remainder taken from reference TRBV14 and TRBJ1-4, is EAGVTQFPSHSVIEKGQTVTLRCDPISGHDNLYWYRRVMGKEIKFLLHFVKESKQDESGMPNNRFLAERTGGTYSTLKVQPAELEDSGVYFCASRYRGDEKLFFGSGTQLSVL.

This clonotype has at least ten counts. The chain joins TRBV7-2 to TRBJ2-1; no clear D. Trimming took off 5 bases at V and 5 bases at J, with 16 bases between the two ends. The CDR3 loop spans 15 amino acids. Germline V CDR1 and CDR2: SGHTA, FQGNSA. CDR3: CASSRPAQANNEQFF. The CDR3 DNA is TGTGCCAGCAGCCGGCCCGCCCAAGCCAACAATGAGCAGTTCTTC.

V gene TRBV4-3 combines with J gene TRBJ1-6; perhaps TRBD1 as D (5 bases). Germline-derived CDR1 and CDR2 are LGHNA and YSLEER. The CDR3 consists of 14 residues. The V and J ends lost 0 bases and 9 bases respectively, with 9 bases between them. CDR3 in amino acids: CASSQDGGRSPLHF. The CDR3 DNA follows: TGCGCCAGCAGCCAAGACGGGGGTCGTTCACCCCTCCACTTT.

This chain uses TRBV10-3 with TRBJ1-2; TRBD1 aligns across 7 bases. V shed 6 bases and J 4 bases; nucleotides not matched to a gene: 5. The CDR3 sequence is 13 residues long. Germline V gene lookup returns CDR1 ENHRY and CDR2 SYGVKD. The CDR3 region has the DNA TGTGCCATCAGCCAGAGGGACAGCTATGGCTACACCTTC. Protein sequence: CAISQRDSYGYTF.

This sequence joins TRBV6-2 or TRBV6-3 and TRBJ1-1; D unresolved. V was shortened by 6 bases and J by 6 bases, with 14 bases between the two germline ends. Germline CDR1 and CDR2: MNHEY and SVGEGT. This CDR3 has 13 residues. CDR3 in DNA: TGTGCCAGCAGACCCTACGACTGGGCTGAAGCTTTCTTT. Translated, it gives CASRPYDWAEAFF.

The rearrangement links TRBV4-3 to TRBJ1-1, with 8 bases that match TRBD1. After removal of 1 base from V and 5 bases from J, the junction contained 0 bases not matched to a gene. This CDR3 comprises 13 residues. The germline V gene has CDR1 LGHNA and CDR2 YSLEER. CDR3 sequence (DNA): TGCGCCAGCAGCCAAGGGACAGGGACTGAAGCTTTCTTT. Amino acid sequence: CASSQGTGTEAFF.

This clonotype occurred once. The junction and the germline gene differ at one end; a read error may be behind it. The rearrangement uses TRBV2 and TRBJ1-5; the D gene is possibly TRBD1 (5 bases). Germline CDR1 and CDR2: SNHLY and FYNNEI. This CDR3 contains 14 residues. CDR3 loop: CASGDRYSNQPQHF. As DNA, the CDR3 is TGTGCCAGCGGTGACAGATATAGCAATCAGCCCCAGCATTTT.

The chain has TRBV7-2 and TRBJ2-7; tentatively, D is TRBD1 or TRBD2 (6 bases each). CDR3 length: 15 amino acids. Trimming pared 3 bases from V and 0 bases from J, leaving 12 bases between. Germline lookup yields CDR1 SGHTA and CDR2 FQGNSA. DNA for the CDR3: TGTGCCAGCAGCTTGGGGGGCTCGGGCTCCTACGAGCAGTACTTC. Translated: CASSLGGSGSYEQYF.

This rearrangement joins TRBV3-1 to TRBJ2-7; 8 nucleotides match TRBD2. The CDR3 has 14 residues. CDR1 and CDR2 (germline): LGHDT, YNNKEL (reference sequence). V dropped 7 bases and J dropped 6; count of bases not matched to a gene: 11. The CDR3 spells CASTKGLGEFEQYF. The DNA for the CDR3 is TGTGCCAGCACCAAGGGACTAGGGGAATTCGAGCAGTACTTC.

This chain joins TRBV3-1 and TRBJ2-7; D possibly corresponds to TRBD2 (5 bases). This CDR3 has 14 residues. CDR1 and CDR2 from the germline V gene are LGHDT and YNNKEL (reference sequence). V gave up 7 bases and J gave up 1 base, with 14 bases separating them. CDR3 nucleotide sequence: TGTGCCAGCAAAGCGAGGGAGCTTTCCTACGAGCAGTACTTC. Translation gives CASKARELSYEQYF.

This chain connects TRBV12-3 or TRBV12-4 to TRBJ1-2; 8 nucleotides agree with TRBD1. The V segment lost 3 bases and the J segment 4 bases; nucleotides outside the gene matches: 10. The CDR3 length is 16 residues. The CDR3 reads CASSFGTGSIFYGYTF. The DNA for the CDR3 is TGTGCCAGCAGTTTTGGGACAGGATCCATCTTCTATGGCTACACCTTC.

The chain combines TRBV4-3 with TRBJ1-1, with D unclear. V was trimmed by 0 bases and J by 1 base, leaving 12 bases between them. Germline V CDR1 and CDR2: LGHNA, YSLEER. The CDR3 loop spans 16 amino acids. Here the CDR3 reads CASSQDLAASNTEAFF. The CDR3 region has the DNA TGCGCCAGCAGCCAAGATCTGGCAGCTTCGAACACTGAAGCTTTCTTT.

The V and J genes are TRBV6-5 and TRBJ1-2, with TRBD1 identical over 7 bases. V shed 4 bases and J 5 bases; nucleotides not matched to a gene: 10. Per germline, CDR1 MNHEY and CDR2 SVGAGI. The CDR3 sequence is 15 residues long. The CDR3 DNA reads as TGTGCCAGCAGTTCCCCGGGACAGACGTGGTATGGCTACACCTTC. It translates to CASSSPGQTWYGYTF.

In this sample, this clonotype turned up once. The J gene is TRBJ1-1, the V gene TRBV7-2; a possible D gene is TRBD1 (6 bases). V was trimmed by 3 bases and J by 0 bases, leaving 14 bases between them. This CDR3 has 16 residues. Germline CDR1 reads SGHTA; CDR2 reads FQGNSA. The CDR3 DNA follows: TGTGCCAGCAGCTTTAACAGGGAGAGAATGAACACTGAAGCTTTCTTT. Protein sequence: CASSFNRERMNTEAFF.

The CDR3 region is CASSPMGGRSNQPQHF. The CDR3 nucleotides are TGTGCCAGCAGCCCTATGGGGGGGAGAAGCAATCAGCCCCAGCATTTT. The chain joins TRBV12-3 or TRBV12-4 to TRBJ1-5; D might be TRBD1 (5 bases). V gave up 6 bases and J gave up 1 base, with 16 bases separating them. The CDR3 has 16 amino acids.

This clonotype was seen only a few times. The chain carries TRBV6-5 and TRBJ2-1; 9 positions match TRBD1. The CDR3 totals 18 residues. Germline V lookup: CDR1 MNHEY, CDR2 SVGAGI. V shed 2 bases, J shed 6 bases, and the junction held 14 bases outside the gene matches. CDR3 protein: CASSYTLPGTGFSNEQFF. CDR3 coding DNA: TGTGCCAGCAGTTACACCCTCCCCGGGACAGGGTTTAGCAATGAGCAGTTCTTC.

The V call is TRBV27, the J call TRBJ2-3; 13 nucleotides match TRBD2. V was clipped by 3 bases and J by 2 bases; unmatched bases: 5. This CDR3 has 17 amino acids. CDR1 and CDR2 (germline): MNHEY, SMNVEV (reference sequence). The CDR3 loop reads CASSLVTSGGSTDTQYF. CDR3 coding DNA: TGTGCCAGCAGTTTGGTGACTAGCGGGGGGTCCACAGATACGCAGTATTTT.

As concerns this clonotype: A much larger clone lies one base from this, so it may be a read error. CDR3 nucleotide sequence: TGTGCCAGCATTTTTAAGGGGGCCTACGAGCAGTACTTC. Translation gives CASIFKGAYEQYF. V usage is TRBV12-3 or TRBV12-4 and J usage is TRBJ2-7, with D maybe TRBD1 (6 bases). Between the trimmed V and J ends, which lost 7 bases and 2 bases, there was a span of 12 bases. The CDR3 is 13 residues long.

The chain links TRBV7-2 to TRBJ1-5; weak D call: TRBD1 (5 bases). V lost 2 bases to trimming and J lost 5 bases, with 16 bases between them. The CDR3 has 16 amino acids. Germline assignment: CDR1 SGHTA and CDR2 FQGNSA. This CDR3 is CASSLNPSSGHQPQHF. The CDR3 DNA follows: TGTGCCAGCAGCTTAAATCCTTCGTCGGGGCATCAGCCCCAGCATTTT. Drawing the rest from reference TRBV7-2 and TRBJ1-5, the complete variable domain is GAGVSQSPSNKVTEKGKDVELRCDPISGHTALYWYRQSLGQGLEFLIYFQGNSAPDKSGLPSDRFSAERTGGSVSTLTIQRTQQEDSAVYLCASSLNPSSGHQPQHFGDGTRLSIL.

This chain links TRBV7-9 with TRBJ2-1; TRBD1 aligns across 9 bases. Germline values: CDR1 SEHNR, CDR2 FQNEAQ (reference sequence). Trimming took 5 bases from V and 3 from J; bases not matched to a gene: 5. The CDR3 has 15 amino acids. Written as DNA, the CDR3 is TGTGCCAGCAGCATCGGGACAGGGCACTACAATGAGCAGTTCTTC. The encoded protein is CASSIGTGHYNEQFF.

The chain combines TRBV6-6 with TRBJ2-7; D remains unclear. CDR3 length: 15 amino acids. V was trimmed by 4 bases and J by 0 bases, leaving 13 bases between them. Germline V gene lookup returns CDR1 MNHNY and CDR2 SVGAGI (reference sequence). The CDR3 bases are TGTGCCAGCAGTTTCCAAGACACGGGCTCCTACGAGCAGTACTTC. This encodes CASSFQDTGSYEQYF.

This clonotype showed up just once. The gene calls are TRBV20-1 and TRBJ2-7; 9 bases are a match to TRBD1. This CDR3 has 15 amino acids. V trimming: 0 bases; J trimming: 4 bases; junction bases outside the gene matches: 7. Per the germline V gene, CDR1 is DFQATT and CDR2 is SNEGSKA (reference sequence). The CDR3: CSARDSGTGSYEQYF. The CDR3 DNA reads as TGCAGTGCTAGAGATTCCGGGACAGGGAGTTACGAGCAGTACTTC.

This clonotype has ten or more counts. J is TRBJ1-5 and V is TRBV4-1; 7 nucleotides align to TRBD1. CDR1 is MGHRA and CDR2 is YSYEKL in the germline V gene. The CDR3 has 16 residues. V was clipped by 3 bases and J by 6 bases; unmatched bases: 11. CDR3 nucleotide sequence: TGCGCCAGCAGCCAGAGGGCCGACAGGGCGGTTCAGCCCCAGCATTTT. Translating it yields CASSQRADRAVQPQHF.

The chain recombines TRBV25-1 with TRBJ2-5, with TRBD1 matching 10 bases. CDR1 MGHDK and CDR2 SYGVNS come from the germline V gene. The junction had 12 bases not matched to a gene; V was cut back by 5 bases and J by 3 bases. The CDR3 is made up of 17 amino acids. CDR3 residues: CASSLLGLGTGEETQYF. CDR3 DNA: TGTGCCAGCAGTTTGTTAGGCTTGGGGACAGGGGAAGAGACCCAGTACTTC.

The chain links TRBV20-1 to TRBJ2-1, with 8 bases matching TRBD1. Germline CDR1 reads DFQATT; CDR2 reads SNEGSKA (reference sequence). The CDR3 totals 15 residues. The V segment lost 5 bases and the J segment 3 bases; nucleotides outside the gene matches: 9. The CDR3 sequence: CSAHTGGHLYNEQFF. Written as DNA, the CDR3 is TGCAGTGCTCATACAGGGGGGCACCTCTACAATGAGCAGTTCTTC.

The CDR3 region has the DNA TGTGCCAGCAGCTTACCCCACACTAGCGGAGCCCAAGAGACCCAGTACTTC. Translated: CASSLPHTSGAQETQYF. V is TRBV7-2 and J is TRBJ2-5, with 8 positions matching TRBD2. Germline V gene lookup returns CDR1 SGHTA and CDR2 FQGNSA. V lost 2 bases, J lost 1 base, and 9 bases stayed unmatched. CDR3 length: 17 residues.

The rearrangement uses TRBV5-1 and TRBJ2-7; 9 nucleotides line up with TRBD1. Per the germline V gene, CDR1 is SGHRS and CDR2 is YFSETQ. V shed 2 bases, J shed 9 bases, and the junction held 15 bases outside the gene matches. The CDR3 sequence is 16 residues long. CDR3 sequence reads: CASSLFTGTGMGGQYF. Written as DNA, the CDR3 is TGCGCCAGCAGCTTATTCACCGGGACAGGGATGGGAGGGCAGTACTTC.